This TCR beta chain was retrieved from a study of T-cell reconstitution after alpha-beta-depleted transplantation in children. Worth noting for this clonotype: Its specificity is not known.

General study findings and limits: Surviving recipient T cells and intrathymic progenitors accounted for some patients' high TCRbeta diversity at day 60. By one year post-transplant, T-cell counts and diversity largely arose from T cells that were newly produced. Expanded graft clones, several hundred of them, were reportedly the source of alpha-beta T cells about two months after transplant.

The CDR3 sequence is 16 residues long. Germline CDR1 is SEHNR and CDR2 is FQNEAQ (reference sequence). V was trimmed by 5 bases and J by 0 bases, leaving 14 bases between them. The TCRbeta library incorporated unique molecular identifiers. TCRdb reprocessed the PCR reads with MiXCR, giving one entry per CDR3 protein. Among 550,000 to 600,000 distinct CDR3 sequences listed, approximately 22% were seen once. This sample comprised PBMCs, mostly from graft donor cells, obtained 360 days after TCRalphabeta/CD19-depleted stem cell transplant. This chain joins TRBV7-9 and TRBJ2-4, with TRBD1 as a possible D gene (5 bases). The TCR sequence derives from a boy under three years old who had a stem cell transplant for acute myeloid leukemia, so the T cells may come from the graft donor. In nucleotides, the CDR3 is TGTGCCAGCAGCCTACCCGGACACCGAGCCAAAAACATTCAGTACTTC. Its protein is CASSLPGHRAKNIQYF.